The 2 T cell receptor beta chains below come from one sample, sequenced in a study of blood T cell repertoires in COVID-19. The protocol was immunoSEQ multiplex PCR, while the TCRdb copy is restricted to in-frame clones and leaves out a portion. The repertoire holds around 64,000 clones, with 75% to 90% as singletons. The sequenced material came from peripheral blood. The receptors here all came from a man aged 45-60 years with active COVID-19.

This chain joins TRBV25-1 and TRBJ2-3; 11 bases agree with TRBD2. Trimming at V came to 6 bases and at J to 5 bases, leaving 13 bases not matched to a gene. The CDR3 runs 17 residues. Germline CDR1 reads MGHDK; CDR2 reads SYGVNS. CDR3 DNA sequence: TGTGCCAGCAGGCCCAGGCTAGCGGGGGGACCCGGAGATACGCAGTATTTT. Encoded protein: CASRPRLAGGPGDTQYF. The full variable domain, completed using reference TRBV25-1 and TRBJ2-3, is EADIYQTPRYLVIGTGKKITLECSQTMGHDKMYWYQQDPGMELHLIHYSYGVNSTEKGDLSSESTVSRIRTEHFPLTLESARPSHTSQYLCASRPRLAGGPGDTQYFGPGTRLTVL.

The V call is TRBV28, the J call TRBJ2-7, with 9 bases that match TRBD2. The CDR3 has 19 amino acids. Losses at the gene ends were 3 bases for V and 0 bases for J; bases not matched to a gene: 15. Germline lookup yields CDR1 MDHEN and CDR2 SYDVKM. The CDR3 is CASSFIQGKREVGSYEQYF. The DNA for the CDR3 is TGTGCCAGCAGTTTTATCCAGGGGAAGCGGGAGGTCGGCTCCTACGAGCAGTACTTC.